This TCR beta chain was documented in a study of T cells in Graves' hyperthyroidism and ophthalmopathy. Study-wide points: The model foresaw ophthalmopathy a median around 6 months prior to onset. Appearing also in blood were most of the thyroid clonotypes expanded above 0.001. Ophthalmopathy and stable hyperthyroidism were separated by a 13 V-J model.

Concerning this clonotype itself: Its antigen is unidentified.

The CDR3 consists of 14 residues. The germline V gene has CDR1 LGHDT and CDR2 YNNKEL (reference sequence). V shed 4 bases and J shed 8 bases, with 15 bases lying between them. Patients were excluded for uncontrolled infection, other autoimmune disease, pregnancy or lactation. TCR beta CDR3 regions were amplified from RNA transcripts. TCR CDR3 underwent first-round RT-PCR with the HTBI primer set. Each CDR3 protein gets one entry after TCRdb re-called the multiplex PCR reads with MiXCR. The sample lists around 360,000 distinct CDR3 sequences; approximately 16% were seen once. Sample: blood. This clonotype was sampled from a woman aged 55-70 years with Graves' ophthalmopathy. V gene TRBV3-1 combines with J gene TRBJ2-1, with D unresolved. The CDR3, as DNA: TGTGCCAGCAGCCCCATGGCCAGCTTTGATGAGCAGTTCTTC. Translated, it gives CASSPMASFDEQFF.